This T cell receptor beta chain derives from a study of vaccination and CD4 T cells after COVID-19. Looking at the study overall: Cells were stimulated with overlapping spike peptides from SARS-CoV-2, HCoV-NL63, HCoV-OC43 and HCoV-229E.

Germline V gene sequence: CDR1 SGHTA, CDR2 FQGNSA. J gave up 9 bases and V 3 bases, and 4 bases lay outside the gene matches. The length of the CDR3 is 13 residues. This clonotype was detected once. Antigen specificity is unknown. Sample treatment: approximately 9-day PBMC culture with coronavirus spike peptide pools or control peptides (ViraFEST assay). Both day 3 and day 7 involved replacing half of the medium with fresh IL-2 medium. General study findings and limits: Going from about 22 to 38, median SARS-CoV-2-reactive clonotypes did not rise significantly.

Cultured CD4+ T-cell DNA underwent Oncomine TCR Beta short-read sequencing. TCRdb ran MiXCR on the PCR reads and lists one entry per CDR3 protein. The sample has fewer than 15,000 distinct CDR3 sequences, over 40% seen once. The gene calls are TRBV7-2 and TRBJ2-1; 8 bases are a match to TRBD2. The sequence was obtained from a human donor who had recovered from COVID-19. What was sequenced was CD4+ T cells from blood, cultured in vitro. The CDR3 region is CASSFGGASEQFF. The CDR3 DNA follows: TGTGCCAGCAGCTTCGGGGGGGCGAGTGAGCAGTTCTTC.